This T cell receptor (beta chain) was recorded in a study of T cells in Graves' hyperthyroidism and ophthalmopathy. It was RNA transcripts that yielded the amplified TCR beta CDR3 regions. HTBI primers were employed in a first-round RT-PCR of the TCR CDR3. TCRdb re-called the multiplex PCR reads with MiXCR, one entry per CDR3 protein. The sample lists about 640,000 distinct CDR3 sequences, around 21% occurring once. V gave up 8 bases and J gave up 6 bases; unmatched junction bases: 14. The germline V gene has CDR1 DFQATT and CDR2 SNEGSKA (reference sequence). The CDR3 sequence is 15 residues long. Findings of the study overall: Separating ophthalmopathy from stable hyperthyroidism was achieved by a 13 V-J model. In validation, the model predicted ophthalmopathy. These predictions came a median about 6.5 months before onset.

This clonotype was counted only a few times. The antigen is unknown. This receptor was taken from a man aged 25-45 years with Graves' ophthalmopathy. The J gene is TRBJ2-3, the V gene TRBV20-1; TRBD2 matches 10 bases. The material sequenced was blood. CDR3 in DNA: TGCAGTATTCCTTTAGCGGGAGGTATAGACGATACGCAGTATTTT. As protein: CSIPLAGGIDDTQYF.